There are many counts of the clone carrying this TCR beta chain. Its antigen is as yet unknown. V lost 3 bases and J lost 0, with 15 bases in between. CDR3 length equals 17 residues. Germline-derived CDR1 and CDR2 are MGHRA and YSYEKL. Blood, whole and unfractionated, served as the source for total RNA extraction. The library put unique molecular identifiers onto individual cDNA molecules. The authors' processing: From approximately 20,000 to 700,000 TCRs were found per sample, with a median of 95,638. Via MiXCR, TCRdb re-called the reads, giving one row per CDR3 protein. TCRdb's processing, not the authors' own work, is the source of the V and J calls. The sample lists around 120,000 distinct CDR3 sequences, over 7.5% occurring once. The sample belongs to a study of human T cells and chemical hapten exposure. Study background: How much TCR each sample yielded varied, mostly because pooled library volumes differed slightly. Whole-study results and caveats: TCRs exceeding a frequency of 1 in 1000 stayed unchanged under DPC sensitization.

Sequencing input: whole blood. The chain uses TRBV4-1 and TRBJ1-5, with D possibly TRBD1 on 6 matching bases. The clonotype originates from a human donor in good health. Some clones in this sample may be carry-over from other donors' samples. CDR3 nucleotides: TGCGCCAGCAGCCACGTGGGGGCTGCTTATAGCAATCAGCCCCAGCATTTT. Its translation: CASSHVGAAYSNQPQHF.